A single sample gave rise to the 28 T cell receptor beta chains below, sequenced in a study of blood T cell repertoires in COVID-19. Clones were sequenced by immunoSEQ multiplex PCR, and TCRdb holds only the in-frame ones, with some missing. The sample has tens of thousands of clones; 82% are singletons. Sequenced material: peripheral blood. The receptors come from a human donor in a cohort sampled during active COVID-19.

The V call is TRBV19, the J call TRBJ1-4; 8 bases align to TRBD1. Per germline, CDR1 LNHDA and CDR2 SQIVND (reference sequence). J gave up 8 bases and V 5 bases, and 10 bases lay outside the gene matches. This CDR3 is built from 15 residues. The CDR3 DNA is TGTGCCAGTAGTGCCATGACAGGGGAATACGAAAAACTGTTTTTT. It encodes CASSAMTGEYEKLFF. Combining the CDR3 with reference TRBV19 and TRBJ1-4 gives the whole variable domain DGGITQSPKYLFRKEGQNVTLSCEQNLNHDAMYWYRQDPGQGLRLIYYSQIVNDFQKGDIAEGYSVSREKKESFPLTVTSAQKNPTAFYLCASSAMTGEYEKLFFGSGTQLSVL.

This chain links TRBV5-6 with TRBJ2-2; TRBD1 matches at 9 bases. The V gene's germline CDR1 is SGHDT and CDR2 YYEEEE. Unmatched junction bases numbered 7, after V lost 3 bases and J lost 7 bases. This CDR3 comprises 15 residues. DNA for the CDR3: TGTGCCAGCAGCTCCGGGACAGGGTCTAACGGGGAGCTGTTTTTT. Protein: CASSSGTGSNGELFF.

The rearrangement links TRBV10-2 to TRBJ1-1; no firm D call. Germline V CDR1 and CDR2: WSHSY, SAAADI. This CDR3 spans 13 amino acids. The V and J ends lost 10 bases and 0 bases respectively, with 12 bases between them. The CDR3 sequence is CATRWQMNTEAFF. CDR3 DNA sequence: TGCGCCACCCGCTGGCAGATGAACACTGAAGCTTTCTTT.

This chain links TRBV27 with TRBJ1-5, with TRBD1 matching 10 bases. Germline CDR1 is MNHEY and CDR2 is SMNVEV (reference sequence). This CDR3 has 16 amino acids. Trimming took 4 bases from V and 7 from J; bases not matched to a gene: 10. The CDR3 bases are TGTGCCAGCAGTTCCAGGACAGGGGGATTGGAACAGCCCCAGCATTTT. Its protein product is CASSSRTGGLEQPQHF.

In nucleotides, the CDR3 is TGTGCCAGCAGGCTCAGGGGACATACGCCCGAGGGATTCACAGATACGCAGTATTTT. This codes for CASRLRGHTPEGFTDTQYF. The rearrangement joins TRBV2 to TRBJ2-3; weak D call: TRBD1 (6 bases). There are 19 residues in the CDR3. The V end lost 6 bases, the J end lost 2 bases, and 27 bases lay between the germline ends. Looked up from germline, CDR1 is SNHLY and CDR2 is FYNNEI.

The table lists this clone with a count of one. The V and J genes are TRBV10-3 and TRBJ1-2; possible D gene TRBD1, 5 bases. The V gene lost 8 bases and the J gene lost 7 bases, with 20 bases spanning the gap. The germline V gene has CDR1 ENHRY and CDR2 SYGVKD. The CDR3 has 14 amino acids. CDR3 DNA: TGTGCCATCCCCGCCGGGACGGGAGGTAGTGGCTACACCTTC. It yields the protein CAIPAGTGGSGYTF.

The chain joins TRBV30 to TRBJ1-1; D might be TRBD1 (6 bases). Germline CDR1 and CDR2: GTSNPN and SVGIG (reference sequence). Trimming cost V 5 bases and J 7 bases, with 17 bases left between them. The CDR3 has 13 residues. CDR3 loop: CAWDSGAPNEAFF. CDR3 coding DNA: TGTGCCTGGGATTCAGGGGCGCCAAATGAAGCTTTCTTT.

The chain carries TRBV28 and TRBJ1-2, with TRBD1 matching 8 bases. With V trimmed by 8 bases and J by 7 bases, 9 bases remained unmatched. Germline V lookup: CDR1 MDHEN, CDR2 SYDVKM. The CDR3 totals 13 residues. CDR3 sequence (DNA): TGTGCCAGCGCTCGTACGACAGGGGTTGGCTACACCTTC. Residues: CASARTTGVGYTF.

Only a few counts were recorded for this clone. The chain couples TRBV18 to TRBJ1-1; TRBD1 matches 7 bases. The CDR3 spans 18 residues. CDR1 and CDR2 (germline): KGHSH, LQKENI. V dropped 0 bases and J dropped 0; count of bases not matched to a gene: 10. The CDR3 spells CASSPPNRGLAMNTEAFF. As DNA, the CDR3 is TGTGCCAGCTCACCACCGAACAGGGGATTAGCAATGAACACTGAAGCTTTCTTT.

V usage is TRBV6-1 and J usage is TRBJ1-6, with a tentative D call TRBD1 (6 bases). Per the germline V gene, CDR1 is MNHNS and CDR2 is SASEGT. CDR3 length: 14 residues. The germline V and J ends were trimmed by 3 bases and 7 bases, with 10 bases remaining between them. This CDR3 is CASSDRGRNSPLHF. CDR3 nucleotides: TGTGCCAGCAGTGACAGGGGAAGGAATTCACCCCTCCACTTT.

The chain uses TRBV5-1 and TRBJ2-7, with 7 nucleotides matching TRBD1. Trimming took 0 bases from V and 3 from J; bases not matched to a gene: 9. Germline loops: CDR1 SGHRS, CDR2 YFSETQ. The CDR3 covers 16 residues. This chain's CDR3 is CASSLGNPTGNYEQYF. The DNA of the CDR3 is TGCGCCAGCAGCTTGGGTAACCCGACAGGGAACTACGAGCAGTACTTC.

This clone was counted a few times. The rearrangement uses TRBV30 and TRBJ1-2; D may be TRBD1 (5 bases). Germline V lookup: CDR1 GTSNPN, CDR2 SVGIG (reference sequence). The CDR3 is 12 amino acids. Trimming stripped 5 bases from V and 3 bases from J, with 10 bases between. CDR3 in amino acids: CAWDGGDYGYTF. Written as DNA, the CDR3 is TGTGCCTGGGACGGGGGGGACTATGGCTACACCTTC.

This clone has a single count. This chain joins TRBV11-2 and TRBJ1-2; weak D call: TRBD1 (5 bases). The CDR3 has 15 residues. With 1 base removed from V and 2 bases from J, the gap between germline ends came to 11 bases. Germline-derived CDR1 and CDR2 are SGHAT and FQNNGV. CDR3 sequence (DNA): TGTGCCAGCAGCTTAGGACAGACTCTAAACTATGGCTACACCTTC. It codes for CASSLGQTLNYGYTF.

V gene TRBV5-5 combines with J gene TRBJ1-3, with D unresolved. This CDR3 comprises 14 residues. CDR1 SGHKS and CDR2 YYEKEE come from the germline V gene (reference sequence). V lost 5 bases, J lost 3 bases, and 12 bases lay in between. CDR3 in DNA: TGTGCCAGCAGAATCGACACCCTTGGAAACACCATATATTTT. Its translation is CASRIDTLGNTIYF.

The chain uses TRBV2 and TRBJ2-5, with unresolved D. V was shortened by 7 bases and J by 2 bases, with 14 bases between the two germline ends. CDR1 is SNHLY, CDR2 FYNNEI, per germline. This CDR3 has 14 residues. In DNA form, the CDR3 reads TGTGCCAGCAACGCAGCGAGCCGTCAAGAGACCCAGTACTTC. This codes for CASNAASRQETQYF.

This clone was detected only a few times. This chain links TRBV18 with TRBJ1-4; TRBD1 might be the D (6 bases). V was pared by 3 bases and J by 7 bases, with 9 bases between. This CDR3 has 13 amino acids. Per the germline V gene, CDR1 is KGHSH and CDR2 is LQKENI. The CDR3 nucleotides are TGTGCCAGCTCACCTCAAGGGGGTGAAAAACTGTTTTTT. This codes for CASSPQGGEKLFF.

The chain carries TRBV10-2 and TRBJ2-5, with D unclear. The germline V and J ends were trimmed by 3 bases and 5 bases, with 10 bases remaining between them. The CDR3 covers 13 residues. Germline V gene sequence: CDR1 WSHSY, CDR2 SAAADI. CDR3 in amino acids: CASSDESLETQYF. The CDR3 region has the DNA TGCGCCAGCAGTGACGAGTCCCTTGAGACCCAGTACTTC.

The V and J genes are TRBV5-1 and TRBJ2-1; weak D call: TRBD2 (5 bases). Germline CDR1 reads SGHRS; CDR2 reads YFSETQ. This CDR3 has 16 amino acids. Trimming shortened V by 4 bases and J by 4 bases, and 18 bases separated the two germline ends. CDR3 protein: CASSQWQSTGYNEQFF. The CDR3 coding sequence is TGCGCCAGCAGCCAATGGCAGTCTACGGGGTACAATGAGCAGTTCTTC.

This chain uses TRBV10-3 with TRBJ2-1, with TRBD1 matching over 9 bases. Per germline, CDR1 ENHRY and CDR2 SYGVKD. The CDR3 is 13 amino acids. V lost 4 bases and J lost 7; bases outside the gene matches: 2. CDR3 in amino acids: CAISGDRVNEQFF. In nucleotides, the CDR3 is TGTGCCATCAGTGGGGACAGGGTAAATGAGCAGTTCTTC.

This clone was counted between two and nine times. The V gene is TRBV5-1, the J gene TRBJ2-7; no firm D call. The CDR3 has 15 amino acids. CDR1 and CDR2 (germline): SGHRS, YFSETQ. Deletions cut 4 bases from V and 4 bases from J, with 18 bases between. For the CDR3, the DNA is TGCGCCAGCAGCCCCCCGGTCCTTGCAGGTTACGAGCAGTACTTC. Protein product: CASSPPVLAGYEQYF.

This clone has a single count. The V gene is TRBV7-8, the J gene TRBJ2-7; D is possibly TRBD2 (6 bases). This CDR3 region has 16 residues. With 5 bases removed from V and 6 bases from J, the gap between germline ends came to 23 bases. The germline CDR1 and CDR2 sequences are SGHVS and FQNEAQ. CDR3: CASSPPTRSLILEQYF. DNA for the CDR3: TGTGCCAGCAGCCCTCCGACTAGAAGTCTTATTCTCGAGCAGTACTTC.

CDR3 in amino acids: CASSLSPGQIEQYF. The CDR3 DNA follows: TGTGCCAGCAGTTTATCTCCGGGACAAATCGAGCAGTACTTC. The rearrangement joins TRBV5-6 to TRBJ2-7; D possibly corresponds to TRBD1 (6 bases). The CDR3 spans 14 residues. Germline CDR1 SGHDT, CDR2 YYEEEE. V was clipped by 5 bases and J by 6 bases, with 18 bases between them.

This rearrangement joins TRBV6-6 to TRBJ1-2; D not certain. Germline CDR1 MNHNY, CDR2 SVGAGI (reference sequence). The length of the CDR3 is 12 residues. V lost 2 bases and J lost 8, with 9 bases in between. The CDR3 DNA follows: TGTGCCAGCAGTTACGACAAAGGAGGCTACACCTTC. Translation gives CASSYDKGGYTF.

This sequence joins TRBV2 and TRBJ2-7; D is unresolved. There are 11 residues in the CDR3. The V end was cut by 6 bases, the J end by 0 bases, with 3 bases between. The germline V gene has CDR1 SNHLY and CDR2 FYNNEI. CDR3 in amino acids: CASSRSYEQYF. CDR3 DNA sequence: TGTGCCAGCAGCCGCTCCTACGAGCAGTACTTC.

This clone occurred a few times. The V and J genes are TRBV10-3 and TRBJ1-2; the D gene is possibly TRBD1 (5 bases). V was pared by 0 bases and J by 4 bases, with 9 bases between. This CDR3 region has 14 residues. CDR1 ENHRY and CDR2 SYGVKD come from the germline V gene. As DNA, the CDR3 is TGTGCCATCAGTGAGTCGACAGCCACCTATGGCTACACCTTC. It specifies CAISESTATYGYTF.

This clone was detected a few times. The rearrangement joins TRBV5-1 to TRBJ2-1, with 10 bases matching TRBD2. CDR1 is SGHRS and CDR2 is YFSETQ in the germline V gene. The junction had 11 bases not matched to a gene; V was cut back by 5 bases and J by 9 bases. This CDR3 has 15 amino acids. The CDR3 region has the DNA TGCGCCAGCAGACCCACTAGCGGGGTGTCGGGTGAGCAGTTCTTC. The encoded protein is CASRPTSGVSGEQFF.

This rearrangement joins TRBV19 to TRBJ2-1; TRBD1 might be the D (5 bases). V lost 5 bases and J lost 6, with 32 bases in between. CDR3 length: 20 residues. CDR1 is LNHDA, CDR2 SQIVND, per germline (reference sequence). CDR3 region: CASSGKLARWGEDMGNEQFF. The DNA of the CDR3 is TGTGCCAGTAGTGGGAAGTTAGCTAGATGGGGCGAGGATATGGGCAATGAGCAGTTCTTC.

The rearrangement joins TRBV7-9 to TRBJ2-1, with D possibly TRBD1 on 5 matching bases. Per the germline V gene, CDR1 is SEHNR and CDR2 is FQNEAQ (reference sequence). V dropped 0 bases and J dropped 5 bases, with 20 bases sitting between them. The length of the CDR3 is 18 residues. Written as DNA, the CDR3 is TGTGCCAGCAGCTTAGCCCTCGGCACAGGAACCCTTAACAATGAGCAGTTCTTC. Its protein is CASSLALGTGTLNNEQFF. Combining the CDR3 with reference TRBV7-9 and TRBJ2-1 gives the whole variable domain DTGVSQNPRHKITKRGQNVTFRCDPISEHNRLYWYRQTLGQGPEFLTYFQNEAQLEKSRLLSDRFSAERPKGSFSTLEIQRTEQGDSAMYLCASSLALGTGTLNNEQFFGPGTRLTVL.